This T cell receptor beta chain was retrieved from a study of early T cells in non-severe SARS-CoV-2 infection. Findings of the study overall: Matching with VDJdb favored anti-spike CD8 responses (missing private and CD4 specificities).

Only a few counts were recorded for this clonotype. What it binds is not known. Looked up from germline, CDR1 is MDHEN and CDR2 is SYDVKM. This CDR3 has 10 amino acids. Trimming cost V 6 bases and J 5 bases, with 4 bases left between them. TCRdb passed the 5' RACE reads through MiXCR, listing each CDR3 protein once. The repertoire has approximately 70,000 distinct CDR3 sequences, more than 8% of them found once; the top ten carry about 14%. The sample here was whole blood, taken at baseline. This TCR derives from an adult who was a healthcare worker with PCR-confirmed SARS-CoV-2 infection or an uninfected control (not recorded which). This chain uses TRBV28 with TRBJ2-5; D is unresolved. The CDR3 DNA follows: TGTGCCAGCAGGGGGGAGACCCAGTACTTC. Its protein product is CASRGETQYF. Drawing the rest from reference TRBV28 and TRBJ2-5, the complete variable domain is DVKVTQSSRYLVKRTGEKVFLECVQDMDHENMFWYRQDPGLGLRLIYFSYDVKMKEKGDIPEGYSVSREKKERFSLILESASTNQTSMYLCASRGETQYFGPGTRLLVL.